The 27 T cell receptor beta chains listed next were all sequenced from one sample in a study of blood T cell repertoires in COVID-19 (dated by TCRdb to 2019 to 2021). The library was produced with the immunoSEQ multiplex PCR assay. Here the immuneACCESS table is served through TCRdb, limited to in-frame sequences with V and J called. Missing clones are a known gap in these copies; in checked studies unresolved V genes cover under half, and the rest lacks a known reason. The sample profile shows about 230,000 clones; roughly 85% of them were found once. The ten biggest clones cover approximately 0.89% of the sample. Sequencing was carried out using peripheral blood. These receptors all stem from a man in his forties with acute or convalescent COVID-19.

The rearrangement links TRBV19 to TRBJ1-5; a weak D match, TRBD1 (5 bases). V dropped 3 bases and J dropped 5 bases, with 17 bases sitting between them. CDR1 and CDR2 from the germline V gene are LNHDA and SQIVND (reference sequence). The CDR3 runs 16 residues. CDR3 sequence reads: CASSMGAGFSYQPQHF. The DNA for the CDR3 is TGTGCCAGTAGTATGGGCGCAGGGTTTTCTTATCAGCCCCAGCATTTT. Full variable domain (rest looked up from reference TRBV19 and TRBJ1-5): DGGITQSPKYLFRKEGQNVTLSCEQNLNHDAMYWYRQDPGQGLRLIYYSQIVNDFQKGDIAEGYSVSREKKESFPLTVTSAQKNPTAFYLCASSMGAGFSYQPQHFGDGTRLSIL.

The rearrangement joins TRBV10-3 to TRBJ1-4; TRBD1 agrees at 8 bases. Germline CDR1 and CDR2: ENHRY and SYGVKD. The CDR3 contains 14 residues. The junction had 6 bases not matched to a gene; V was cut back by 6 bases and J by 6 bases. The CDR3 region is CAISMTGDYEKLFF. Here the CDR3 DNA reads TGTGCCATCAGCATGACAGGGGATTATGAAAAACTGTTTTTT.

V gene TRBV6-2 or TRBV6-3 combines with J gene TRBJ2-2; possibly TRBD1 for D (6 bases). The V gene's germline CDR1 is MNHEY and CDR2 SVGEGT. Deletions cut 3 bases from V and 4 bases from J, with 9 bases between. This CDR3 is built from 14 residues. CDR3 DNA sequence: TGTGCCAGCAGTTATAACAGGGCCACCGGGGAGCTGTTTTTT. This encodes CASSYNRATGELFF.

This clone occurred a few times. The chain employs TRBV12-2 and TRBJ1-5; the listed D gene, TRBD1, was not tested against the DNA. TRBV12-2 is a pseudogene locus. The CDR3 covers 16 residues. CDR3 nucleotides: TGTGCAAGTCGCTTATATCAGGACAGGTATGTTTGGCCCCAGCATTTT. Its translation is CASRLYQDRYVWPQHF.

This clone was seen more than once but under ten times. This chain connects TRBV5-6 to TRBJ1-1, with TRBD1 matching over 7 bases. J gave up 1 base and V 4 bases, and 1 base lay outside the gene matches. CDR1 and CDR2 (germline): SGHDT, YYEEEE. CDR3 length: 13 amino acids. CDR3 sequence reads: CASSRDRNTEAFF. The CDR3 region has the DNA TGTGCCAGCAGCCGGGACAGGAACACTGAAGCTTTCTTT. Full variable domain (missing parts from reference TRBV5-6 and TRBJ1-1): DAGVTQSPTHLIKTRGQQVTLRCSPKSGHDTVSWYQQALGQGPQFIFQYYEEEERQRGNFPDRFSGHQFPNYSSELNVNALLLGDSALYLCASSRDRNTEAFFGQGTRLTVV.

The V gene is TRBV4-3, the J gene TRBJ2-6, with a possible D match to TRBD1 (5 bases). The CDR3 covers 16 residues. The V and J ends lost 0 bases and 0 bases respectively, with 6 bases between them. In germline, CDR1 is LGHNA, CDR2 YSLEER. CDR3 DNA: TGCGCCAGCAGCCAAGATCAGGGCTCTGGGGCCAACGTCCTGACTTTC. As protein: CASSQDQGSGANVLTF.

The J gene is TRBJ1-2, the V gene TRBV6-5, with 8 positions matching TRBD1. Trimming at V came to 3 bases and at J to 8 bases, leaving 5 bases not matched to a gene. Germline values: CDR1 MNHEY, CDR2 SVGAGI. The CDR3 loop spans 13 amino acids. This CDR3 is CASSYRQGLGYTF. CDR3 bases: TGTGCCAGCAGTTATCGACAGGGGTTAGGCTACACCTTC.

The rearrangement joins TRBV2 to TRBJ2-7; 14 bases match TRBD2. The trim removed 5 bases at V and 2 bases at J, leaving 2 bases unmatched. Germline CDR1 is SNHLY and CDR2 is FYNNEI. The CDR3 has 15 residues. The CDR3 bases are TGTGCCAGCAGTAAGACTAGCGGGGGGGCCTACGAGCAGTACTTC. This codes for CASSKTSGGAYEQYF.

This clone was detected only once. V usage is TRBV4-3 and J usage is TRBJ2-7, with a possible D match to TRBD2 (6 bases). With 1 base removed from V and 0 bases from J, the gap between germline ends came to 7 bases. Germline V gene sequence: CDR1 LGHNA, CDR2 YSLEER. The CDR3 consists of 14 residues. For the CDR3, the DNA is TGCGCCAGCAGCCAAGGACTAGTCTCCTACGAGCAGTACTTC. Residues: CASSQGLVSYEQYF.

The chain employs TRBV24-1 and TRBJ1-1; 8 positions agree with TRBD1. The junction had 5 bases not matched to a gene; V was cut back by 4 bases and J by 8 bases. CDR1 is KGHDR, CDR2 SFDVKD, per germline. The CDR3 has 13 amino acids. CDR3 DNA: TGTGCCACCAGTGACATCGGACAGGGAGAAGCTTTCTTT. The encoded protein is CATSDIGQGEAFF.

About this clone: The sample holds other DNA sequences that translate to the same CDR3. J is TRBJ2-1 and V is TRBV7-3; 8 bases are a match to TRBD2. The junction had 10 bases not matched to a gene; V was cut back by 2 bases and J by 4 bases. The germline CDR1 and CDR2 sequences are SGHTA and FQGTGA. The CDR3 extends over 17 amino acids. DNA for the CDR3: TGTGCCAGCAGCTTAGATGGGTGGCGGGGGGATTACAATGAGCAGTTCTTC. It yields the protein CASSLDGWRGDYNEQFF.

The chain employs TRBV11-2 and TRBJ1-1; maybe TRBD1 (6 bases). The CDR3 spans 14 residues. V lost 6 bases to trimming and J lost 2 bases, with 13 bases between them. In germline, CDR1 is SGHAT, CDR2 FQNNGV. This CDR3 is CASSSAGTNTEAFF. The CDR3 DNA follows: TGTGCCAGCAGTTCCGCAGGGACAAACACTGAAGCTTTCTTT.

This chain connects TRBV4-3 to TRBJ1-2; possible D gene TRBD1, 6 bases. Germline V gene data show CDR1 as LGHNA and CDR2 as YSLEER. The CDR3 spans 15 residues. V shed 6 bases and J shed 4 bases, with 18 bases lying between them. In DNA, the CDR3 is TGCGCCAGCAGTTCGGACAGAGACATCCTCTATGGCTACACCTTC. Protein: CASSSDRDILYGYTF.

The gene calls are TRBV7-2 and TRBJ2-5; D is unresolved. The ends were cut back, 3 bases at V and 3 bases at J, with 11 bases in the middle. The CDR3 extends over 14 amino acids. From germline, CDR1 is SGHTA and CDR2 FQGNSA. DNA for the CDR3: TGTGCCAGCAGCTTTACGAGTGGTGAAGAGACCCAGTACTTC. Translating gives CASSFTSGEETQYF.

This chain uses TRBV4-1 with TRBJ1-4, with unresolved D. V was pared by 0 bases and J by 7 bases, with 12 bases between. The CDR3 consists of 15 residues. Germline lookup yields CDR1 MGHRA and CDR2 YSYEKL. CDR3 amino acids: CASSQDGPSGEKLFF. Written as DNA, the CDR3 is TGCGCCAGCAGCCAAGATGGCCCCTCGGGTGAAAAACTGTTTTTT.

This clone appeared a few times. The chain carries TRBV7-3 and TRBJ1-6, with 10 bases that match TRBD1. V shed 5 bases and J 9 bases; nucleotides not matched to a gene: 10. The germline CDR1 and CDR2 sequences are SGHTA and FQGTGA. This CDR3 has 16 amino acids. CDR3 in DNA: TGTGCCAGCAGCGCAGTGGGACAGGGGAGAGGTTCACCCCTCCACTTT. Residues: CASSAVGQGRGSPLHF.

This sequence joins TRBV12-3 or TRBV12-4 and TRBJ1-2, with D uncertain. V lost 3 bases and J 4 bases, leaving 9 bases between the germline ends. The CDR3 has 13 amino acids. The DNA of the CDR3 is TGTGCCAGCAGTTTTCGGGGTCTCTATGGCTACACCTTC. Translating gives CASSFRGLYGYTF.

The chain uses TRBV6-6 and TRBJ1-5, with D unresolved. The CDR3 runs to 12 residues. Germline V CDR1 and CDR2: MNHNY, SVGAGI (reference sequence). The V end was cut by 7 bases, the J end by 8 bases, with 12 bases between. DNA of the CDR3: TGTGCCAGCAACGGGGTCGCGGAGCCCCAGCATTTT. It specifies CASNGVAEPQHF.

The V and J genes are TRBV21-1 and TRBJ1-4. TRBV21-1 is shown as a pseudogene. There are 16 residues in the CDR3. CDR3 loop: CASSDFPDLVEEKLFF. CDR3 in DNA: TGTGCCAGCAGCGATTTTCCGGACTTGGTGGAGGAAAAACTGTTTTTT.

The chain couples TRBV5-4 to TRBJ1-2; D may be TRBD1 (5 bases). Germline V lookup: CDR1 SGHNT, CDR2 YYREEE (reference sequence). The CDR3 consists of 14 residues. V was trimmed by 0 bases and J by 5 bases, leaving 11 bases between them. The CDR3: CASSLAGVQYGYTF. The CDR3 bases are TGTGCCAGCAGCTTGGCGGGGGTTCAGTATGGCTACACCTTC.

The CDR3 nucleotides are TGTGCCAGCAGTCCCAGTGGACAGAACTATGGCTACACCTTC. Translation: CASSPSGQNYGYTF. The gene calls are TRBV6-5 and TRBJ1-2, with a tentative D call TRBD1 (6 bases). This CDR3 has 14 amino acids. Germline loops: CDR1 MNHEY, CDR2 SVGAGI. Trimming took 5 bases from V and 2 from J, leaving 12 bases between them.

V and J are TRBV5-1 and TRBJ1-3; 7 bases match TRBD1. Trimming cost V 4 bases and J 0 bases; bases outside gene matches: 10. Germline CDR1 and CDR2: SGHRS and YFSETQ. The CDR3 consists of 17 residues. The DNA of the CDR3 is TGCGCCAGCAGCCCAGATTCGGGACAGCTCTCTGGAAACACCATATATTTT. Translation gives CASSPDSGQLSGNTIYF.

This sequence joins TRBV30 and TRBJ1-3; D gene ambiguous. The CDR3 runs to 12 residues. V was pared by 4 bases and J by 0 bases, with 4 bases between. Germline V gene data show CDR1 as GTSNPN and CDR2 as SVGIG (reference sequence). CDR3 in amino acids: CAWTSSGNTIYF. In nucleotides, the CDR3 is TGTGCCTGGACGAGCTCTGGAAACACCATATATTTT.

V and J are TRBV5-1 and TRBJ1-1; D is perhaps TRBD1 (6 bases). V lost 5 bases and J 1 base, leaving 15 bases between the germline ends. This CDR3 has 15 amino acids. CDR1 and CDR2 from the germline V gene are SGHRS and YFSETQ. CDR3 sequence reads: CASRAQQGSNTEAFF. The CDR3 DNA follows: TGCGCCAGCAGGGCTCAGCAGGGGTCGAACACTGAAGCTTTCTTT.

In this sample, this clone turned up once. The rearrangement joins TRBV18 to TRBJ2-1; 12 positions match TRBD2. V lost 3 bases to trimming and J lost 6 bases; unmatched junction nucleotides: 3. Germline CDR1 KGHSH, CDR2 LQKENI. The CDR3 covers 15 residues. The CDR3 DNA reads TGTGCCAGCTCACCTCCTAGCGGGGGGGGCAATGAGCAGTTCTTC. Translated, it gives CASSPPSGGGNEQFF.

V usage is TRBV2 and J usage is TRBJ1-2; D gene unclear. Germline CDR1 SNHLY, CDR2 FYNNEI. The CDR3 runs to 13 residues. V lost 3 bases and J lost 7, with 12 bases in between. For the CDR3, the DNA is TGTGCCAGCAGTGACCAGGTGATCTTTGGCTACACCTTC. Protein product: CASSDQVIFGYTF.

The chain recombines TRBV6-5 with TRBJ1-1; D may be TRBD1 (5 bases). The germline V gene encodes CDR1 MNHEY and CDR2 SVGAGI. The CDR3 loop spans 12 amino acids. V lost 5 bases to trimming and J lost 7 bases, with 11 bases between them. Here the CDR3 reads CASSPRVDEAFF. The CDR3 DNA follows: TGTGCCAGCAGTCCCAGGGTGGATGAAGCTTTCTTT.